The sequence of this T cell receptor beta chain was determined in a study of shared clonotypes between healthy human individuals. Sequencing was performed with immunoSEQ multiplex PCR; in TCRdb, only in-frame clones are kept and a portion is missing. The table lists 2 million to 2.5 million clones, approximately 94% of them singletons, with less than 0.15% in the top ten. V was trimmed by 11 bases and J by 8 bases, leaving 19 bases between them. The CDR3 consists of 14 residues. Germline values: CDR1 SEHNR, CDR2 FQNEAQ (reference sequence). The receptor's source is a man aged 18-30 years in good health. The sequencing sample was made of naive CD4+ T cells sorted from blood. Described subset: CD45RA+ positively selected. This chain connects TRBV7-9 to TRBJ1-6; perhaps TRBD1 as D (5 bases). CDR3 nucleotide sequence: TGTGCCTCCCATGGCGGGACGGCGCATTCACCCCTCCACTTT. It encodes CASHGGTAHSPLHF.